These 23 T cell receptor beta chains were all obtained from the same sample, sequenced in a study of T-cell memory formation after mild COVID-19. TCRdb ran MiXCR on the 5' RACE reads and lists one entry per CDR3 protein. This table holds some 130,000 distinct CDR3 sequences, about 15% found once. Sample: PBMCs or a T cell subset sorted from them (not recorded which). All receptors come from a man between 18 and 35 years old who had mild COVID-19 (a few samples of this study predate the infection). Cell type and time point are not known.

V usage is TRBV4-3 and J usage is TRBJ1-5; 9 bases align to TRBD1. CDR3 length equals 16 residues. Unmatched junction bases numbered 11, after V lost 4 bases and J lost 7 bases. Germline V gene lookup returns CDR1 LGHNA and CDR2 YSLEER. CDR3 amino acids: CASSPGTGISGQPQHF. The CDR3 region has the DNA TGCGCCAGCAGCCCCGGGACAGGGATATCGGGGCAGCCCCAGCATTTT.

This clonotype was detected ten times or more. The chain couples TRBV5-6 to TRBJ2-7; D is uncertain. CDR1 and CDR2 from the germline V gene are SGHDT and YYEEEE. The CDR3 is made up of 14 amino acids. V lost 4 bases and J lost 3, with 14 bases in between. The DNA of the CDR3 is TGTGCCAGCAGCAACCCCACAAGGATCTACGAGCAGTACGTC. Its translation: CASSNPTRIYEQYV.

The CDR3 protein is CATSYREGYEQYV. CDR3 DNA: TGTGCCACCAGTTACAGGGAAGGGTACGAGCAGTACGTC. This chain joins TRBV19 and TRBJ2-7; possible D gene TRBD1, 6 bases. The CDR3 is made up of 13 amino acids. Germline lookup yields CDR1 LNHDA and CDR2 SQIVND (reference sequence). V was shortened by 10 bases and J by 4 bases, with 17 bases between the two germline ends.

The chain uses TRBV6-2 or TRBV6-3 and TRBJ1-5; D ambiguous. The germline V gene encodes CDR1 MNHEY and CDR2 SVGEGT. The CDR3 is 17 residues long. V lost 2 bases to trimming and J lost 9 bases, with 23 bases between them. The CDR3, as DNA: TGTGCCAGCAGTTACCCTTCATGGGAGGGTCAGATTCCGCCCCAGCATTTT. Its translation is CASSYPSWEGQIPPQHF.

This clonotype has more than one count but fewer than ten. This chain uses TRBV7-2 with TRBJ2-3, with D possibly being TRBD2 (7 bases). The CDR3 has 17 residues. Trimming removed 5 bases at V and 2 bases at J, with 20 bases between. In germline, CDR1 is SGHTA, CDR2 FQGNSA. CDR3 nucleotide sequence: TGTGCCAGCAGCCAACAGGGTTGGGGGGGGTTCACAGATACGCAGTATTTT. Its protein product is CASSQQGWGGFTDTQYF.

J is TRBJ2-2 and V is TRBV6-1; D gene uncertain. With 4 bases removed from V and 1 base from J, the gap between germline ends came to 10 bases. This CDR3 is 15 amino acids long. The germline V gene has CDR1 MNHNS and CDR2 SASEGT. CDR3 in amino acids: CASSGVRRNTGELFF. For the CDR3, the DNA is TGTGCCAGCAGTGGGGTGAGGAGGAACACCGGGGAGCTGTTTTTT.

This clonotype was found many times. V and J are TRBV5-1 and TRBJ2-5; 8 bases map to TRBD2. The junction had 1 base not matched to a gene; V was cut back by 2 bases and J by 4 bases. This CDR3 region has 13 residues. Looked up from germline, CDR1 is SGHRS and CDR2 is YFSETQ. CDR3 residues: CASSFAGGETQYF. The CDR3 nucleotides read TGCGCCAGCAGCTTCGCGGGGGGAGAGACCCAGTACTTC.

This chain uses TRBV6-6 with TRBJ1-4; D is ambiguous. CDR1 is MNHNY and CDR2 is SVGAGI in the germline V gene (reference sequence). This CDR3 has 17 amino acids. The V and J ends lost 4 bases and 2 bases respectively, with 17 bases between them. The CDR3 loop reads CASSSSRWRSTNEKLFF. CDR3 in DNA: TGTGCCAGCAGTTCGTCCCGTTGGAGGTCCACTAATGAAAAACTGTTTTTT.

V gene TRBV28 combines with J gene TRBJ2-3; TRBD1 agrees at 7 bases. After removal of 10 bases from V and 2 bases from J, the junction contained 12 bases not matched to a gene. CDR3 length: 15 residues. CDR1 and CDR2 (germline): MDHEN, SYDVKM. In nucleotides, the CDR3 is TGTGCCACCAGCCGTTCCGACAGGGCCACAGATACGCAGTATTTT. This encodes CATSRSDRATDTQYF.

The rearrangement joins TRBV7-2 to TRBJ2-1; D not resolved. CDR1 and CDR2 from the germline V gene are SGHTA and FQGNSA. The CDR3 is 10 amino acids. V was pared by 8 bases and J by 7 bases, with 6 bases between. CDR3 protein: CASGLNEQFF. The CDR3 DNA reads TGTGCCAGCGGTTTGAATGAGCAGTTCTTC.

The chain combines TRBV18 with TRBJ2-3; D is possibly TRBD1 or TRBD2 (5 bases each). V was pared by 5 bases and J by 0 bases, with 15 bases between. There are 16 residues in the CDR3. Germline lookup yields CDR1 KGHSH and CDR2 LQKENI. CDR3 protein: CASSSRDLFSTDTQYF. In DNA form, the CDR3 reads TGTGCCAGCTCATCCCGGGACCTCTTTAGCACAGATACGCAGTATTTT.

V and J are TRBV28 and TRBJ2-7; 10 bases map to TRBD2. The CDR3 is made up of 14 amino acids. CDR1 MDHEN and CDR2 SYDVKM come from the germline V gene. V lost 5 bases, J lost 2 bases, and 3 bases stayed unmatched. CDR3 coding DNA: TGTGCCAGCAGTCTAGCGGGGGCCCCCTACGAGCAGTACGTC. Amino acids: CASSLAGAPYEQYV.

V usage is TRBV5-1 and J usage is TRBJ2-7, with D perhaps matching TRBD1 (6 bases). The CDR3 spans 13 residues. From germline, CDR1 is SGHRS and CDR2 YFSETQ. The V end lost 4 bases, the J end lost 2 bases, and 10 bases lay between the germline ends. DNA of the CDR3: TGCGCCAGCAGCGAGGGGGTGACCTACGAGCAGTACTTC. Protein sequence: CASSEGVTYEQYF.

This clonotype has just a few counts. The J gene is TRBJ1-2, the V gene TRBV5-1; D is possibly TRBD1 (6 bases). The CDR3 sequence is 14 residues long. V was pared by 4 bases and J by 8 bases, with 18 bases between. Germline CDR1 and CDR2: SGHRS and YFSETQ. DNA of the CDR3: TGCGCCAGCAGCCCTGGTGGCAGGGGATCGGGCTACACCTTC. Its translation is CASSPGGRGSGYTF.

A few counts support this clonotype. This chain links TRBV7-9 with TRBJ1-2; maybe TRBD1 (6 bases). This CDR3 is 16 amino acids long. V was pared by 6 bases and J by 7 bases, with 24 bases between. CDR1 and CDR2 from the germline V gene are SEHNR and FQNEAQ (reference sequence). The CDR3 is CASSLYPGTTFSGYTF. Here the CDR3 DNA reads TGTGCCAGCAGTTTATACCCCGGGACAACCTTCAGTGGCTACACCTTC.

In its sample, this clonotype was seen a few times. The chain combines TRBV29-1 with TRBJ2-2; D uncertain. The germline V gene encodes CDR1 SQVTM and CDR2 ANQGSEA. The CDR3 is 14 amino acids. Trimming removed 7 bases at V and 3 bases at J, with 15 bases between. The CDR3 DNA reads as TGCAGCGCTAAGAGTGGTAGAGACACCGGGGAGCTGTTTTTT. Amino acid sequence: CSAKSGRDTGELFF.

The chain carries TRBV19 and TRBJ2-1; D gene uncertain. This CDR3 has 15 residues. The germline CDR1 and CDR2 sequences are LNHDA and SQIVND (reference sequence). Trimming left V 3 bases short and J 9 bases short, with 18 bases between. The CDR3 is CASSIRLTPWGEQFF. The CDR3 bases are TGTGCCAGTAGTATCCGGTTGACCCCTTGGGGTGAGCAGTTCTTC.

V is TRBV12-3 or TRBV12-4 and J is TRBJ2-7; D is perhaps TRBD1 or TRBD2 (5 bases each). The length of the CDR3 is 14 residues. Trimming took 4 bases from V and 4 from J, leaving 14 bases between them. The CDR3 reads CASSSGEGWYEQYF. The CDR3 bases are TGTGCCAGCAGTTCCGGTGAGGGGTGGTACGAGCAGTACTTC.

The chain combines TRBV20-1 with TRBJ2-7; possible D gene TRBD1, 6 bases. The CDR3 sequence is 13 residues long. V lost 5 bases, J lost 2 bases, and 13 bases lay in between. CDR1 DFQATT and CDR2 SNEGSKA come from the germline V gene (reference sequence). The CDR3 sequence is CSAVRRDTYEQYF. The CDR3 DNA reads as TGCAGTGCTGTCCGAAGGGACACCTACGAGCAGTACTTC.

The V and J genes are TRBV19 and TRBJ2-1; 8 bases align to TRBD2. This CDR3 spans 17 amino acids. Trimming cost V 3 bases and J 3 bases; bases outside gene matches: 10. The germline CDR1 and CDR2 sequences are LNHDA and SQIVND (reference sequence). In nucleotides, the CDR3 is TGTGCCAGTAGTATCCCCTCGAGCGGGGGCCGCTACAATGAGCAGTTCTTC. Protein sequence: CASSIPSSGGRYNEQFF.

This chain connects TRBV18 to TRBJ2-6; D might be TRBD1 (5 bases). The CDR3 has 15 amino acids. The germline V and J ends were trimmed by 2 bases and 2 bases, with 7 bases remaining between them. Germline CDR1 is KGHSH and CDR2 is LQKENI. The DNA of the CDR3 is TGTGCCAGCTCACCAGGGGCGGCTGGGGCCAACGTCCTGACTTTC. Translation: CASSPGAAGANVLTF.

The chain combines TRBV12-3 or TRBV12-4 with TRBJ1-2, with D possibly being TRBD1 (5 bases). Trimming took 5 bases from V and 4 from J, leaving 11 bases between them. The CDR3 extends over 13 amino acids. The CDR3 DNA reads TGTGCCAGCAGTCCGGTCGGGGCCTATGGCTACACCTTC. Its protein is CASSPVGAYGYTF.

This clonotype was recorded many times. This chain links TRBV4-2 with TRBJ2-7; D is undetermined. The CDR3 extends over 14 amino acids. The V gene lost 0 bases and the J gene lost 6 bases, with 12 bases spanning the gap. CDR1 and CDR2 from the germline V gene are LGHNA and YNFKEQ. The CDR3: CASSQDLRVVEQYV. The CDR3, as DNA: TGTGCCAGCAGCCAAGATCTCCGGGTCGTCGAGCAGTACGTC.